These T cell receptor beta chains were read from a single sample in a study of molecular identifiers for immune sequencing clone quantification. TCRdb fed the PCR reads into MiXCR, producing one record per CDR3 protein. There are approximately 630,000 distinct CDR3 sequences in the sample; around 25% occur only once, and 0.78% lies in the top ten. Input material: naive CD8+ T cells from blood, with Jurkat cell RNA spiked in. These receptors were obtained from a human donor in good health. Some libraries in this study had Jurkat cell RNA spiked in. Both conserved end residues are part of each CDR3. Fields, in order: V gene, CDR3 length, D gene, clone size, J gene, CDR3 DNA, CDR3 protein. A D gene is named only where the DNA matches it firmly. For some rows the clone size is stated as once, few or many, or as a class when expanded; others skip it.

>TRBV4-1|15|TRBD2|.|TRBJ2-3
TGCGCCAGCAGCCAAGACGGGAGGGCCGTAGATACGCAGTATTTT
CASSQDGRAVDTQYF
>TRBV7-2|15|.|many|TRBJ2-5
TGTGCCAGCAGTGAACAGGGCTTTACCCAAGAGACCCAGTACTTC
CASSEQGFTQETQYF
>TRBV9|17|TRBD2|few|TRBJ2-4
TGTGCCAGCAGCGTAGATTCTAGCGGGTCTTTTAAAAACATTCAGTACTTC
CASSVDSSGSFKNIQYF
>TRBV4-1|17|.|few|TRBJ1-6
TGCGCCAGCAGCCAAAATAGCAGTCCCTCCTATAATTCACCCCTCCACTTT
CASSQNSSPSYNSPLHF
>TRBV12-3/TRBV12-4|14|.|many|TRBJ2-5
TGTGCCTGTAAGCCGGAGGTCCCGGGAGAGACCCAGTACTTC
CACKPEVPGETQYF
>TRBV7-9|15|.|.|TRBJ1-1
TGTGCCAGCAGCCGTACAGCCACAGTAGACACTGAAGCTTTCTTT
CASSRTATVDTEAFF
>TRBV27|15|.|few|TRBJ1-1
TGTGCCAGCAGTTTCCTAGGAGGAAGTGGCACTGAAGCTTTCTTT
CASSFLGGSGTEAFF
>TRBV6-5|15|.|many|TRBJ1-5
TGTGCCAGCAGTTTGGGACGGGGTGGCAATCAGCCCCAGCATTTT
CASSLGRGGNQPQHF
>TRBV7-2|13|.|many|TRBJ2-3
TGTGCCAGCAGCGGACTTGGCACAGATACGCAGTATTTT
CASSGLGTDTQYF
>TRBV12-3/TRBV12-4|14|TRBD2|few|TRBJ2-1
TGTGCCAGCAGTTCCTCGCGGGAGTTCTATGAGCAGTTCTTC
CASSSSREFYEQFF
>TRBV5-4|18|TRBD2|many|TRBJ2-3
TGTGCCAGCAGCCGGACGGATTACGGCGGGAGGGCCCCTGATACGCAGTATTTT
CASSRTDYGGRAPDTQYF
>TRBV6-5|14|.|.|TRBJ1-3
TGTGCCAGCTACGGGGGCTTATGTGGAAACACCATATATTTT
CASYGGLCGNTIYF
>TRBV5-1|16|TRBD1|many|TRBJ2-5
TGCGCCAGCAGCTTAGAAGACAGGGGGCTGTTGGAGACCCAGTACTTC
CASSLEDRGLLETQYF
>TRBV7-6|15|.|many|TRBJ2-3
TGTGCCAGCAGCTTAGATGTGGGGGAGACAGATACGCAGTATTTT
CASSLDVGETDTQYF
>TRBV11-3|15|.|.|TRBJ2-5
TGTGACAGCAGCTTGGATATCAGGGAAGGGGGGACCCAGTACTTC
CDSSLDIREGGTQYF
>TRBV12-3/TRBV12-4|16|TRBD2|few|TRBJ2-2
TGTGCCAGCAGTTTATTCCCTAGCGGACACACCGGGGAGCTGTTTTTT
CASSLFPSGHTGELFF
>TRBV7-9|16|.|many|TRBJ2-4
TGTGCCAGCAGCTGGGGGGACAGTATTCTGGGAAACATTCAGTACTTC
CASSWGDSILGNIQYF
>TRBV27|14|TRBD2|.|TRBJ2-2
TGTGCCAGCAGTTCCAGACTAGCTGGCGGGGAGCTGTTTTTT
CASSSRLAGGELFF
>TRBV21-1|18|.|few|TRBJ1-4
TGTGCCAGCAGCAAAGTTGGCGGGGCGAGCCTACCTAATGAAAAACTGTTTTTT
CASSKVGGASLPNEKLFF
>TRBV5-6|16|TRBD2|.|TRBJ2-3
TGTGCCAGCGGCACTAGCGGGAGTAAGAGCACAGATACGCAGTATTTT
CASGTSGSKSTDTQYF
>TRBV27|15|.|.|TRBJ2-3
TGTGCCAGCAGGGTAACAAGTCTGGGCACAGATACGCAGTATTTT
CASRVTSLGTDTQYF
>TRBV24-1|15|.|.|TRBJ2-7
TGTGCCACCAGTGATTTCAAACGAGGGGAATCCGAGCAGTACTTC
CATSDFKRGESEQYF
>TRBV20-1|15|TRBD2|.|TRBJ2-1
TGCAGTGGCCGGACTAGCGGGAGTCTTCACAATGAGCAGTTCTTC
CSGRTSGSLHNEQFF
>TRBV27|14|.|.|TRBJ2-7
TGTGCCAGCAGTTTATCCCGGGACGTTTTCGAGCAGTACTTC
CASSLSRDVFEQYF
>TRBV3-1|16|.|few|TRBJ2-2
TGTGCCAGCAGCCAAGAGGGACGGGAGAGCCCCGGGGAGCTGTTTTTT
CASSQEGRESPGELFF
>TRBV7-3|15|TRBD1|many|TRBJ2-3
TGTGCCAGCAGCTCATTCGGGACAGGGGCGGATACGCAGTATTTT
CASSSFGTGADTQYF
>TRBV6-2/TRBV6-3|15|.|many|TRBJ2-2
TGTGCCAGCAGTTACGCCTCCAGAAGAACCGGGGAGCTGTTTTTT
CASSYASRRTGELFF
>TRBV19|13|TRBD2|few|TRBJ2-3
TGTGCCAGTAGTATAGTACTAGCGGATACGCAGTATTTT
CASSIVLADTQYF
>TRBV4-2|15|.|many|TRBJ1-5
TGTGCCAGCAGCCAAAACAGCCCTAGCAATCAGCCCCAGCATTTT
CASSQNSPSNQPQHF
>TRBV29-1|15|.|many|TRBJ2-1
TGCAGCGTTGTCGGGCTTAGCAACTCCTACAATGAGCAGTTCTTC
CSVVGLSNSYNEQFF
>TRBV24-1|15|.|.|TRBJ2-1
TGTGCCACCAGTGCAAGGGAGCGATCCTACAATGAGCAGTTCTTC
CATSARERSYNEQFF
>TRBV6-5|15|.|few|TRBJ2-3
TGTGCCAGCAGCAGCGGTGGAGTTGGCACAGATACGCAGTATTTT
CASSSGGVGTDTQYF
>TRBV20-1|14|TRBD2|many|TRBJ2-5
TGCAGTGCTAGCTGGGGGGGGGACCTTGAGACCCAGTACTTC
CSASWGGDLETQYF
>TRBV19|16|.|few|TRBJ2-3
TGTGCCAGTAGTATAGACGCAGATCCTAGCACAGATACGCAGTATTTT
CASSIDADPSTDTQYF
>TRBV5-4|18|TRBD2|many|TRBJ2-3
TGTGCCAGCAGCTTGCCGAATACATCTAGCGGGTTCACAGATACGCAGTATTTT
CASSLPNTSSGFTDTQYF
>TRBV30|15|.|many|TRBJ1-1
TGTGCCTGGAGTCCACGGGCTTTCATGAACACTGAAGCTTTCTTT
CAWSPRAFMNTEAFF
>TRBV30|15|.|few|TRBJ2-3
TGTGCCTGGAGTTGGGTGGCAGGGCGGGAAGATACGCAGTATTTT
CAWSWVAGREDTQYF
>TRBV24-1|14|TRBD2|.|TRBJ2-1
TGTGCCACCAGTCTGGGGGGGAACTACAATGAGCAGTTCTTC
CATSLGGNYNEQFF
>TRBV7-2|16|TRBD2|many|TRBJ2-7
TGTGCCAGCAGCTCCGGCCCCCTAGCGGTCGCCTACGAGCAGTACTTC
CASSSGPLAVAYEQYF
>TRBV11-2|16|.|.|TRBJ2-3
TGTGCCAGCAGCTCCGCCGAGACAGGCATAACAGATACGCAGTATTTT
CASSSAETGITDTQYF
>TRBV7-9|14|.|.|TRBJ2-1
TGTGCCAGCAGCTTACCGGGGGGCTGGAATGAGCAGTTCTTC
CASSLPGGWNEQFF
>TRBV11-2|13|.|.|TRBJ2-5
TGTGCCAGCAGCTTTATGGGGGAAGGGACCCAGTACTTC
CASSFMGEGTQYF
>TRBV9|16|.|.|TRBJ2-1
TGTGCCAGCAGCGTAGGTGGGACCAATTCCTACAATGAGCAGTTCTTC
CASSVGGTNSYNEQFF
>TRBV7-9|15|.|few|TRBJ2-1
TGTGCCAGCAGTCCCGGCCCCTCGGCCTACAATGAGCAGTTCTTC
CASSPGPSAYNEQFF
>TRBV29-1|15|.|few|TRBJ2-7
TGCAGCGTTGAAGGGTCGGCGGGATCCTCCTACGAGCAGTACTTC
CSVEGSAGSSYEQYF
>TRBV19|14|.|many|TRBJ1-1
TGTGCCAGTAGTATAGGACCCAGGAACACTGAAGCTTTCTTT
CASSIGPRNTEAFF
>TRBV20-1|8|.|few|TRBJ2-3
TGCAGTGCAGATACGCAGTATTTT
CSADTQYF
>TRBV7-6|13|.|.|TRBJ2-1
TGTGCCAGCAGCCCACAGTGGGGGTATGAGCAGTTCTTC
CASSPQWGYEQFF
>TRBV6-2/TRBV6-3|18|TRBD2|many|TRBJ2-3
TGTGCCAGCAGTTCCCTCTCAGGACTAGCGGGAGACACAGATACGCAGTATTTT
CASSSLSGLAGDTDTQYF